Listed here are 10 T cell receptor beta chains from one sample, sequenced in a study of blood T cell repertoires in COVID-19. Assay: immunoSEQ multiplex PCR; the TCRdb copy retains only in-frame clones and omits some. Of about 75,000 clones in the sample, 87% were seen once. The sequenced material came from peripheral blood. Every receptor here comes from a woman in her 50s with acute or convalescent COVID-19.

The gene calls are TRBV7-2 and TRBJ1-6; weak D call: TRBD1 (5 bases). The CDR3 has 15 residues. Trimming removed 0 bases from V and 10 bases from J, with 13 bases in between. The germline V gene has CDR1 SGHTA and CDR2 FQGNSA. CDR3 amino acids: CASSLAGGGVSPLHF. Here the CDR3 DNA reads TGTGCCAGCAGCTTAGCGGGGGGAGGGGTCTCACCCCTCCACTTT.

The V gene is TRBV2, the J gene TRBJ2-7; D is unresolved. Germline V gene data show CDR1 as SNHLY and CDR2 as FYNNEI. Deletions cut 2 bases from V and 3 bases from J, with 8 bases between. CDR3 size: 13 residues. CDR3 DNA: TGTGCCAGCAGTGAACAGGAAGGCTACGAGCAGTACTTC. Its translation is CASSEQEGYEQYF.

The V gene is TRBV29-1, the J gene TRBJ1-4, with D unclear. Trimming pared 4 bases from V and 11 bases from J, leaving 14 bases between. Germline V gene data show CDR1 as SQVTM and CDR2 as ANQGSEA. The CDR3 spans 12 residues. The CDR3 is CSVVTPAGKLFF. CDR3 sequence (DNA): TGCAGCGTTGTTACTCCGGCCGGGAAACTGTTTTTT. Together with reference TRBV29-1 and TRBJ1-4, the CDR3 gives the full variable domain: SAVISQKPSRDICQRGTSLTIQCQVDSQVTMMFWYRQQPGQSLTLIATANQGSEATYESGFVIDKFPISRPNLTFSTLTVSNMSPEDSSIYLCSVVTPAGKLFFGSGTQLSVL.

This chain uses TRBV6-5 with TRBJ1-6; D call uncertain. Germline CDR1 reads MNHEY; CDR2 reads SVGAGI. The germline V and J ends were trimmed by 5 bases and 10 bases, with 9 bases remaining between them. This CDR3 spans 12 amino acids. This chain's CDR3 is CASSRQQSPLHF. Written as DNA, the CDR3 is TGTGCCAGCAGTCGTCAACAATCACCCCTCCACTTT.

This clone came up once. This chain links TRBV25-1 with TRBJ2-7, with D perhaps TRBD1 (6 bases). Looked up from germline, CDR1 is MGHDK and CDR2 is SYGVNS. This CDR3 region has 13 residues. Trimming removed 2 bases at V and 5 bases at J, with 10 bases between. The CDR3 reads CASSETGRNEQYF. CDR3 coding DNA: TGTGCCAGCAGTGAAACAGGGAGAAACGAGCAGTACTTC.

The chain combines TRBV15 with TRBJ1-2; D is possibly TRBD1 (6 bases). V gave up 3 bases and J gave up 3 bases, with 11 bases separating them. Germline CDR1 LNHNV, CDR2 YYDKDF (reference sequence). The CDR3 runs 14 residues. The CDR3 DNA is TGTGCCACCAGCAGCCAGGGGAGTTACTATGGCTACACCTTC. It translates to CATSSQGSYYGYTF.

The chain combines TRBV2 with TRBJ1-1; the match to TRBD1 covers 8 bases. Germline lookup yields CDR1 SNHLY and CDR2 FYNNEI. The CDR3 is 13 amino acids. With V trimmed by 6 bases and J by 1 base, 1 base remained unmatched. The CDR3 loop reads CASRGQGNTEAFF. The CDR3 DNA follows: TGTGCCAGCAGAGGACAGGGGAACACTGAAGCTTTCTTT.

The chain couples TRBV3-1 (or the pseudogene TRBV3-2) to TRBJ1-2; D may be TRBD1 (5 bases). The CDR3 is 13 residues long. The V gene lost 1 base and the J gene lost 8 bases, with 11 bases spanning the gap. CDR1 and CDR2 (germline): LGHDT, YNNKEL (reference sequence). The CDR3 bases are TGTGCCAGCAGCCAAGCAGGGTGGTTCGGCTACACCTTC. It codes for CASSQAGWFGYTF.

This clone has a single count. V is TRBV5-6 and J is TRBJ1-3; the D is unclear. Trimming removed 0 bases at V and 0 bases at J, with 4 bases between. The CDR3 is 14 amino acids. Germline CDR1 and CDR2: SGHDT and YYEEEE. The CDR3 loop is CASSLVSSGNTIYF. The DNA of the CDR3 is TGTGCCAGCAGCTTGGTGAGCTCTGGAAACACCATATATTTT.

The chain links TRBV12-3 or TRBV12-4 to TRBJ2-3; tentative D call: TRBD1 (5 bases). Deletions cut 6 bases from V and 5 bases from J, with 12 bases between. The CDR3 is 13 residues long. CDR3 sequence (DNA): TGTGCCAGCAGGGGGCTAGGCGAAGATACGCAGTATTTT. Protein sequence: CASRGLGEDTQYF.